These 20 T cell receptor beta chains originate from one sample sequenced in a study of OX40 agonist ivuxolimab in advanced cancers. The assay was immunoSEQ multiplex PCR, and TCRdb's table has in-frame clones only and misses some. The sample shows tens of thousands of clones, around 84% of them seen only once. The input for sequencing was CD4+ or CD8+ T cells sorted from blood, taken in a trial of the OX40 agonist ivuxolimab. Receptors originate from an adult with an advanced solid tumor such as melanoma, head and neck, liver or kidney cancer.

The rearrangement uses TRBV19 and TRBJ2-7; no definite D call. V lost 0 bases to trimming and J lost 3 bases, with 15 bases between them. The germline V gene has CDR1 LNHDA and CDR2 SQIVND (reference sequence). CDR3 length: 16 amino acids. Written as DNA, the CDR3 is TGTGCCAGTAGTATAGATCGCACACGGCCTATCTACGAGCAGTACTTC. Protein product: CASSIDRTRPIYEQYF.

V gene TRBV5-8 combines with J gene TRBJ1-4; 7 bases agree with TRBD1. This CDR3 is built from 14 residues. Germline CDR1 and CDR2: SGHTS and YDEGEE. V shed 3 bases and J 7 bases; nucleotides not matched to a gene: 6. This CDR3 reads CASSSTGYGEKLFF. CDR3 coding DNA: TGTGCCAGCAGCTCGACAGGGTATGGTGAAAAACTGTTTTTT.

The V and J genes are TRBV19 and TRBJ2-1; D call uncertain. Trimming left V 3 bases short and J 1 base short, with 7 bases between. The CDR3 loop spans 14 amino acids. Germline CDR1 and CDR2: LNHDA and SQIVND (reference sequence). DNA of the CDR3: TGTGCCAGTAGTATTGAGCGTTCCTACAATGAGCAGTTCTTC. Amino acids: CASSIERSYNEQFF.

The CDR3 here is CASSDGPTDTQYF. The CDR3 nucleotides are TGTGCCAGCAGTGACGGACCGACAGATACGCAGTATTTT. J is TRBJ2-3 and V is TRBV2; D remains ambiguous. The CDR3 has 13 amino acids. Germline-derived CDR1 and CDR2 are SNHLY and FYNNEI. V was clipped by 3 bases and J by 3 bases, with 7 bases between them.

The rearrangement uses TRBV7-9 and TRBJ1-1; tentative D call: TRBD1 (5 bases). The germline V gene encodes CDR1 SEHNR and CDR2 FQNEAQ (reference sequence). Trimming took off 5 bases at V and 6 bases at J, with 16 bases between the two ends. The CDR3 consists of 14 residues. The chain's CDR3 is CASSRNDGGPEAFF. CDR3 nucleotide sequence: TGTGCCAGCAGCCGGAACGACGGGGGACCTGAAGCTTTCTTT.

The chain is built from TRBV28 and TRBJ1-3; D is uncertain. V was trimmed by 1 base and J by 4 bases, leaving 11 bases between them. This CDR3 spans 15 amino acids. CDR1 and CDR2 (germline): MDHEN, SYDVKM. CDR3 in DNA: TGTGCCAGCAGTTTATCGACCGGGTACGGAAACACCATATATTTT. It yields the protein CASSLSTGYGNTIYF.

The chain joins TRBV5-4 to TRBJ2-1; D is unresolved. Trimming took off 0 bases at V and 14 bases at J, with 18 bases between the two ends. Germline values: CDR1 SGHNT, CDR2 YYREEE (reference sequence). The CDR3 sequence is 14 residues long. The CDR3 is CASSLEDASLQKFF. In DNA form, the CDR3 reads TGTGCCAGCAGCTTGGAAGATGCATCACTACAAAAGTTCTTC.

The count of this clone is one. V usage is TRBV6-1 and J usage is TRBJ1-1; D is unclear. Per germline, CDR1 MNHNS and CDR2 SASEGT. The CDR3 runs 13 residues. Trimming cost V 4 bases and J 2 bases, with 8 bases left between them. This CDR3 reads CASSGNGNTEAFF. The CDR3 DNA is TGTGCCAGCAGTGGCAATGGAAACACTGAAGCTTTCTTT.

This clone was seen a single time. The chain couples TRBV7-9 to TRBJ2-1, with 14 bases that match TRBD2. The V gene end was trimmed by 0 bases and the J gene end by 6 bases; junction bases not matched to a gene: 7. The CDR3 is 18 amino acids. Germline lookup yields CDR1 SEHNR and CDR2 FQNEAQ (reference sequence). CDR3 in DNA: TGTGCCAGCAGCTTAGCTGAGTCTGGGACTAGCGGGAGCAATGAGCAGTTCTTC. Protein product: CASSLAESGTSGSNEQFF.

This clone was recorded only once. The V gene is TRBV28, the J gene TRBJ2-3, with D unresolved. The CDR3 length is 13 residues. V gave up 4 bases and J gave up 2 bases, with 7 bases separating them. The germline gives CDR1 MDHEN, CDR2 SYDVKM. In DNA form, the CDR3 reads TGTGCCAGCAGTTCTGCGTCCACAGATACGCAGTATTTT. Translated, it gives CASSSASTDTQYF.

The rearrangement joins TRBV28 to TRBJ1-2; D call uncertain. The CDR3 is 13 amino acids. Germline CDR1 is MDHEN and CDR2 is SYDVKM. Trimming took 4 bases from V and 5 from J, leaving 11 bases between them. This chain's CDR3 is CASSWGGLYGYTF. The CDR3 DNA follows: TGTGCCAGCAGTTGGGGAGGGCTATATGGCTACACCTTC.

This chain uses TRBV11-2 with TRBJ2-7, with D unresolved. V was trimmed by 1 base and J by 5 bases, leaving 12 bases between them. The CDR3 has 14 residues. Germline assignment: CDR1 SGHAT and CDR2 FQNNGV. The chain's CDR3 is CASSLGWSVHEQYF. Here the CDR3 DNA reads TGTGCCAGCAGCTTAGGGTGGTCGGTTCACGAGCAGTACTTC.

Judged by abundance, this clone is medium-sized. J is TRBJ2-4 and V is TRBV29-1; either TRBD1 or TRBD2 may fit D (6 bases each). The CDR3 runs 13 residues. V lost 5 bases to trimming and J lost 9 bases, with 17 bases between them. The germline V gene has CDR1 SQVTM and CDR2 ANQGSEA. Written as DNA, the CDR3 is TGCAGCGTTACTCCAACCGGGGGCGGCATTCAGTACTTC. Its protein is CSVTPTGGGIQYF.

The CDR3 sequence: CASSLTGRGGYTF. For the CDR3, the DNA is TGTGCCAGCAGTCTCACAGGGAGGGGAGGCTACACCTTC. This rearrangement joins TRBV11-2 to TRBJ1-2, with D possibly TRBD1 on 6 matching bases. Germline CDR1 is SGHAT and CDR2 is FQNNGV. V gave up 6 bases and J gave up 8 bases, with 16 bases separating them. The CDR3 has 13 residues. The full variable domain, with the rest looked up from reference TRBV11-2 and TRBJ1-2, is EAGVAQSPRYKIIEKRQSVAFWCNPISGHATLYWYQQILGQGPKLLIQFQNNGVVDDSQLPKDRFSAERLKGVDSTLKIQPAKLEDSAVYLCASSLTGRGGYTFGSGTRLTVV.

This sequence joins TRBV4-2 and TRBJ1-1; D is possibly TRBD1 (6 bases). The length of the CDR3 is 15 residues. CDR1 and CDR2 from the germline V gene are LGHNA and YNFKEQ. The V end lost 3 bases, the J end lost 5 bases, and 16 bases lay between the germline ends. The CDR3 sequence is CASSHGQTRGTEAFF. Here the CDR3 DNA reads TGTGCCAGCAGCCATGGACAGACCCGGGGGACTGAAGCTTTCTTT.

CDR3 amino acids: CSVANRGPQYNEQFF. As DNA, the CDR3 is TGCAGCGTTGCAAACAGGGGACCTCAATACAATGAGCAGTTCTTC. The chain is built from TRBV29-1 and TRBJ2-1, with 7 bases matching TRBD1. Per germline, CDR1 SQVTM and CDR2 ANQGSEA. V lost 4 bases and J lost 4; bases outside the gene matches: 10. The CDR3 is 15 residues long.

The chain joins TRBV1 to TRBJ2-5; the DNA was not compared with TRBD1, the D call given in the table. The tail of the sequence fits TRBJ2-7 better, so the J call may be wrong. TRBV1 is an annotated pseudogene. CDR3 size: 17 residues. CDR3 sequence (DNA): TGCACCAGCAGCCAAGAAGGATGGACAGGGGGTGGGTACGAGCAGTACTTC. Its translation is CTSSQEGWTGGGYEQYF.

V gene TRBV5-1 combines with J gene TRBJ2-1, with D possibly being TRBD1 (5 bases). CDR1 SGHRS and CDR2 YFSETQ come from the germline V gene. CDR3 length: 15 residues. V was pared by 1 base and J by 6 bases, with 14 bases between. Written as DNA, the CDR3 is TGCGCCAGCAGCTTGCTCGACCGAAGGGGCAATGAGCAGTTCTTC. This sequence encodes CASSLLDRRGNEQFF.

The chain uses TRBV19 and TRBJ2-5; maybe TRBD2 (6 bases). Germline assignment: CDR1 LNHDA and CDR2 SQIVND (reference sequence). The CDR3 runs to 14 residues. V lost 4 bases and J lost 11, with 20 bases in between. The CDR3 DNA reads TGTGCCAGTAGTACGGCGGGACGATTTGAGGAGCAGTACTTC. Amino acids: CASSTAGRFEEQYF.

The chain carries TRBV7-8 and TRBJ2-7; TRBD2 agrees at 7 bases. The length of the CDR3 is 15 residues. V shed 1 base, J shed 0 bases, and the junction held 3 bases outside the gene matches. From germline, CDR1 is SGHVS and CDR2 FQNEAQ. CDR3 nucleotide sequence: TGTGCCAGCAGCTTAGAGGGAGGGAGCTCCTACGAGCAGTACTTC. It is translated as CASSLEGGSSYEQYF.